This T cell receptor (beta chain) derives from a study of blood T cells in healthy people across ages. This clonotype was seen a handful of times. Looked up from germline, CDR1 is LNHNV and CDR2 is YYDKDF (reference sequence). There are 15 residues in the CDR3. With 0 bases removed from V and 6 bases from J, the gap between germline ends came to 15 bases. A second PCR, run for about 7 to 12 cycles, used a sample-barcoded 5' primer plus a J-beta primer mix. TCRdb recomputed calls from the 5' RACE reads with MiXCR, one row per CDR3 protein. Of around 1.5 million distinct CDR3 sequences in the sample, 30% to 35% were seen once.

This receptor was obtained from a woman under 40 in good health. The V call is TRBV15, the J call TRBJ2-7; a possible D gene is TRBD2 (6 bases). Sequencing was carried out using blood. Here the CDR3 reads CATSREGGLSTEQYF. The CDR3, as DNA: TGTGCCACCAGCAGAGAGGGGGGTCTTTCTACCGAGCAGTACTTC.